The rows below give T cell receptor beta chains drawn from one sample of a study of blood T cell repertoires in COVID-19. Libraries were prepared by immunoSEQ multiplex PCR; TCRdb keeps only in-frame clonotypes and omits some of them. Among approximately 61,000 clones listed, roughly 86% were seen once. Sequencing was carried out using peripheral blood. Every receptor here comes from a human donor in a cohort sampled during active COVID-19. Both conserved end residues are part of each CDR3. Each record gives: clone size, D gene, V gene, J gene, CDR3 protein, CDR3 DNA. The D gene is left open where the match is weak. The size entry is marked missing in some rows and otherwise reads once, few, many or a size class.

.,TRBD1,TRBV4-1,TRBJ1-5,CASSRTGDRNQPQHF,TGCGCCAGCAGTCGGACAGGGGATCGCAATCAGCCCCAGCATTTT
few,.,TRBV27,TRBJ2-7,CASSTAFSYEQYF,TGTGCCAGCAGTACCGCGTTCTCCTACGAGCAGTACTTC
.,TRBD1,TRBV5-6,TRBJ2-1,CASSFLDRGYNEQFF,TGTGCCAGCAGCTTCCTTGACAGGGGTTACAATGAGCAGTTCTTC
.,.,TRBV28,TRBJ1-1,CASSFDGDVTEAFF,TGTGCCAGCAGTTTCGACGGGGATGTCACTGAAGCTTTCTTT
.,TRBD2,TRBV5-4,TRBJ2-7,CASSPQAGVAYEQYF,TGTGCCAGCAGCCCCCAAGCGGGAGTGGCCTACGAGCAGTACTTC
.,.,TRBV7-8,TRBJ1-5,CASSLRSNQPQHF,TGTGCCAGCAGCCTTAGAAGCAATCAGCCCCAGCATTTT
.,.,TRBV27,TRBJ2-7,CASGQYEQYF,TGTGCCAGCGGCCAATACGAGCAGTACTTC
few,.,TRBV7-9,TRBJ1-2,CASSLVAVNYGYTF,TGTGCCAGCAGCTTAGTAGCAGTAAACTATGGCTACACCTTC
.,TRBD2,TRBV11-2,TRBJ2-1,CASTETPSSGQFF,TGTGCCAGCACCGAAACCCCCTCTAGCGGACAGTTCTTC
.,TRBD1,TRBV5-6,TRBJ1-2,CASTPGTGGFYGYTF,TGTGCCAGCACCCCAGGGACAGGGGGCTTCTATGGCTACACCTTC
.,TRBD1,TRBV6-5,TRBJ2-3,CASSYGTARGDTQYF,TGTGCCAGCAGTTACGGGACAGCCCGAGGAGATACGCAGTATTTT
.,TRBD1,TRBV19,TRBJ1-5,CASSRSGTGVDQPQHF,TGTGCCAGTAGTAGAAGTGGGACAGGGGTCGATCAGCCCCAGCATTTT
.,TRBD2,TRBV18,TRBJ2-5,CASSPSSTSRPETQYF,TGTGCCAGCTCACCATCCTCGACTAGCCGGCCGGAGACCCAGTACTTC
.,TRBD2,TRBV19,TRBJ2-1,CASRLAGVRVNEQFF,TGTGCCAGTAGGCTAGCGGGAGTAAGGGTCAATGAGCAGTTCTTC
.,TRBD1,TRBV6-5,TRBJ1-6,CASSRGFGSPLHF,TGTGCCAGCAGCAGGGGGTTCGGGTCACCCCTCCACTTT
.,.,TRBV5-4,TRBJ2-1,CASINNQRGGNEQFF,TGTGCCAGCATCAATAACCAGAGGGGGGGCAATGAGCAGTTCTTC
once,.,TRBV7-9,TRBJ2-5,CASSPGQSKETQYF,TGTGCCAGCAGTCCCGGACAGTCAAAAGAGACCCAGTACTTC
few,.,TRBV11-2,TRBJ1-1,CASSLVSLGGGYTEAFF,TGTGCCAGCAGCTTAGTAAGCCTCGGGGGGGGTTACACTGAAGCTTTCTTT
.,TRBD1,TRBV2,TRBJ1-1,CASRKTGNSEAFF,TGTGCCAGCAGGAAGACAGGGAACTCTGAAGCTTTCTTT
.,.,TRBV19,TRBJ2-2,CASSIVTAGTGELFF,TGTGCCAGTAGTATCGTGACTGCCGGCACCGGGGAGCTGTTTTTT
.,.,TRBV27,TRBJ2-2,CASSFSAGSGELFF,TGTGCCAGCAGTTTCAGTGCGGGGAGCGGGGAGCTGTTTTTT
.,.,TRBV14,TRBJ1-4,CASSPRLGEKLFF,TGTGCCAGCAGCCCCCGACTTGGCGAAAAACTGTTTTTT
.,TRBD1,TRBV5-1,TRBJ1-3,CASNPGTVFGNTIYF,TGCGCCAGCAACCCCGGGACAGTATTTGGAAACACCATATATTTT
.,.,TRBV7-6,TRBJ1-1,CASSLNPGSEAFF,TGTGCCAGCAGCTTGAACCCAGGGTCTGAAGCTTTCTTT
few,.,TRBV4-1,TRBJ2-1,CASSQVGGGISYNEQFF,TGCGCCAGCAGCCAAGTGGGGGGAGGTATCTCCTACAATGAGCAGTTCTTC